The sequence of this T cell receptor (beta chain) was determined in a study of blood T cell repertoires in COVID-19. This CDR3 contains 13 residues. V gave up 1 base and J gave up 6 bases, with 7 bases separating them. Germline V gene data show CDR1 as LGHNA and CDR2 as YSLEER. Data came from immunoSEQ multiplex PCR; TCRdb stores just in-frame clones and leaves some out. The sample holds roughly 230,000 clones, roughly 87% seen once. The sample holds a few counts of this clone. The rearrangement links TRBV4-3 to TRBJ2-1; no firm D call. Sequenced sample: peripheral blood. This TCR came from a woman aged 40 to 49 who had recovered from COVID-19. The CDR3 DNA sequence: TGCGCCAGCAGCCAAGGGCAAATCAATGAGCAGTTCTTC. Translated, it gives CASSQGQINEQFF.